These 13 T cell receptor beta chains were all obtained from the same sample, sequenced in a study of blood T cell repertoires in COVID-19. Generated by immunoSEQ multiplex PCR, the TCRdb table keeps only in-frame clones and is missing some. The repertoire includes 64,000 or so clones, roughly 90% of them detected once, and approximately 1.6% sits in the top ten. The material sequenced was peripheral blood. The receptors derive from a human donor in a cohort sampled during active COVID-19.

The chain uses TRBV25-1 and TRBJ2-1; D may be TRBD2 (6 bases). Germline CDR1 is MGHDK and CDR2 is SYGVNS. This CDR3 region has 13 residues. V lost 3 bases to trimming and J lost 7 bases, with 10 bases between them. The CDR3 sequence is CASSEGGGNEQFF. The CDR3 DNA is TGTGCCAGCAGTGAGGGGGGAGGAAATGAGCAGTTCTTC.

CDR3 bases: TGTGCCAGCAGTGAACGGGTCCTGAGCTATGGCTACACCTTC. This sequence encodes CASSERVLSYGYTF. The chain has TRBV6-1 and TRBJ1-2; D remains unclear. Germline assignment: CDR1 MNHNS and CDR2 SASEGT. This CDR3 region has 14 residues. The germline V and J ends were trimmed by 2 bases and 4 bases, with 11 bases remaining between them.

This rearrangement joins TRBV28 to TRBJ1-2; D is perhaps TRBD1 (6 bases). Trimming took 7 bases from V and 0 from J, leaving 15 bases between them. Germline V gene sequence: CDR1 MDHEN, CDR2 SYDVKM. The CDR3 extends over 15 amino acids. This CDR3 is CASKGQGSPNYGYTF. CDR3 bases: TGTGCCAGCAAGGGGCAGGGGAGTCCTAACTATGGCTACACCTTC.

The chain joins TRBV6-5 to TRBJ1-2, with 7 bases that match TRBD1. V trimming: 3 bases; J trimming: 0 bases; junction bases outside the gene matches: 4. The germline V gene has CDR1 MNHEY and CDR2 SVGAGI. The CDR3 covers 15 residues. CDR3 sequence: CASSYTGTANYGYTF. The CDR3 region has the DNA TGTGCCAGCAGTTATACAGGGACAGCTAACTATGGCTACACCTTC.

The chain uses TRBV19 and TRBJ2-3; D is unresolved. In germline, CDR1 is LNHDA, CDR2 SQIVND (reference sequence). The CDR3 extends over 14 amino acids. Trimming took off 8 bases at V and 1 base at J, with 13 bases between the two ends. The CDR3 sequence is CASQPGLRTDTQYF. CDR3 bases: TGTGCCAGTCAGCCAGGTCTTCGCACAGATACGCAGTATTTT.

The V gene is TRBV4-1, the J gene TRBJ2-3; D unclear. CDR1 is MGHRA and CDR2 is YSYEKL in the germline V gene. V lost 2 bases, J lost 3 bases, and 9 bases lay in between. The CDR3 has 14 amino acids. CDR3 coding DNA: TGCGCCAGCAGCCAATACGAGGTTACAGATACGCAGTATTTT. It translates to CASSQYEVTDTQYF.

This chain joins TRBV9 and TRBJ2-3; TRBD2 matches at 7 bases. The J segment lost 3 bases and the V segment lost 5 bases, leaving 12 bases of the junction unmatched. The CDR3 extends over 16 amino acids. Germline V lookup: CDR1 SGDLS, CDR2 YYNGEE. CDR3 sequence (DNA): TGTGCCAGCAGTTCAAGGCGGGAGTCGGTGACAGATACGCAGTATTTT. As protein: CASSSRRESVTDTQYF.

The CDR3 sequence: CASSSGQGGEKLFF. The CDR3 coding sequence is TGCGCCAGCAGCTCGGGACAGGGAGGGGAAAAACTGTTTTTT. This chain connects TRBV5-1 to TRBJ1-4; 9 nucleotides align to TRBD1. Germline V CDR1 and CDR2: SGHRS, YFSETQ. The CDR3 is 14 residues long. Trimming at V came to 3 bases and at J to 8 bases, leaving 5 bases not matched to a gene.

The V and J genes are TRBV6-5 and TRBJ1-1; D is perhaps TRBD1 (5 bases). Germline assignment: CDR1 MNHEY and CDR2 SVGAGI. V gave up 0 bases and J gave up 0 bases, with 11 bases separating them. The CDR3 consists of 16 residues. The CDR3 loop is CASSYSTGELNTEAFF. The CDR3 bases are TGTGCCAGCAGTTACTCGACGGGGGAACTGAACACTGAAGCTTTCTTT.

The chain uses TRBV9 and TRBJ1-4; a possible D gene is TRBD1 (6 bases). The germline V gene encodes CDR1 SGDLS and CDR2 YYNGEE. V shed 3 bases and J shed 15 bases, with 21 bases lying between them. The CDR3 totals 14 residues. The CDR3 loop is CASSATRDTGKMFF. The CDR3 coding sequence is TGTGCCAGCAGCGCGACCCGGGACACGGGGAAAATGTTTTTT. Variable domain in full (rest from reference TRBV9 and TRBJ1-4): DSGVTQTPKHLITATGQRVTLRCSPRSGDLSVYWYQQSLDQGLQFLIQYYNGEERAKGNILERFSAQQFPDLHSELNLSSLELGDSALYFCASSATRDTGKMFFGSGTQLSVL.

The CDR3 nucleotides are TGCGCCAGCAGTCCTCAGACGGCTAGCGACTACAATGAGCAGTTCTTC. This sequence encodes CASSPQTASDYNEQFF. V and J are TRBV10-1 and TRBJ2-1, with a weak D call TRBD2 (6 bases). This CDR3 has 16 amino acids. Germline-derived CDR1 and CDR2 are WNHNN and SYGVQD (reference sequence). Trimming took off 5 bases at V and 3 bases at J, with 17 bases between the two ends.

The gene calls are TRBV7-6 and TRBJ2-1; TRBD2 is a possible D gene (6 bases). This CDR3 region has 17 residues. The V end lost 3 bases, the J end lost 2 bases, and 17 bases lay between the germline ends. Germline V gives CDR1 SGHVS, CDR2 FNYEAQ. The CDR3 DNA is TGTGCCAGCAGCTTGCGGGCGAGGAGGGAAACCTACAATGAGCAGTTCTTC. Protein: CASSLRARRETYNEQFF.

J is TRBJ1-4 and V is TRBV7-9, with D perhaps TRBD1 (5 bases). In germline, CDR1 is SEHNR, CDR2 FQNEAQ (reference sequence). The length of the CDR3 is 17 residues. V dropped 3 bases and J dropped 4 bases, with 18 bases sitting between them. Written as DNA, the CDR3 is TGTGCCAGCAGCTTTGTGTTTGGAGCAGGACATAATGAAAAACTGTTTTTT. Amino acid sequence: CASSFVFGAGHNEKLFF.